This note documents a single T cell receptor (beta chain) sequence. Antigen specificity is unknown. These data originate in a study of memory CD4+ T cells and cytomegalovirus serostatus. Points from the study as a whole: A US-trained random forest predicted CMV serostatus with median AUC approximately 0.9. Each of approximately 61 CMV-associated TCRbeta sequences occurred in one to five individuals.

Single viable CD3+CD4+CD8-CD45RO+ cells were sorted as the memory CD4+ T cells. The V and J ends lost 1 base and 3 bases, in that order; junction bases with no gene match: 9. This CDR3 comprises 17 residues. Germline values: CDR1 KGHSH, CDR2 LQKENI. Here immunoSEQ multiplex PCR was the method, and the copy in TCRdb shows in-frame clones only, minus some. The sample has about 50,000 clones, 82% seen once; the top ten hold 0.5% to 0.6%. The source of this sequence is an adult in good health and CMV-seronegative. The chain recombines TRBV18 with TRBJ1-5, with 7 bases matching TRBD1. The sequenced sample was memory CD4+ T cells from blood. CDR3 sequence reads: CASSPRRGQVLNQPQHF. As DNA, the CDR3 is TGTGCCAGCTCACCACGGAGGGGGCAGGTTCTCAATCAGCCCCAGCATTTT.